This is a list of T cell receptor beta chains from one sample in a study of cytomegalovirus exposure and HLA in healthy donors. Sequencing used immunoSEQ multiplex PCR; TCRdb keeps in-frame clones, though not all of them. The table records 150,000 to 200,000 clones, 78% of them present only once. What was sequenced was PBMCs. These receptors all stem from a female donor in good health and CMV-seronegative. The CDR3 runs from the conserved cysteine through the conserved F or W. The D gene is left open where the match is weak. Expanded clones get a size class; other rows say once, few or many, or leave the size out.

clone_size	cdr3_length	d_call	v_call	j_call	cdr3_aa	cdr3_nt
NA	13	TRBD1	TRBV7-9	TRBJ2-5	CSSRTTGAETQYF	TGTTCCAGCAGGACGACAGGGGCGGAGACCCAGTACTTC
NA	18	TRBD2	TRBV9	TRBJ2-7	CASSASAGTSGRKYEQYF	TGTGCCAGCAGCGCAAGCGCCGGGACTAGCGGGAGGAAATACGAGCAGTACTTC
NA	13	NA	TRBV6-6	TRBJ2-7	CASSYSNGGEQYF	TGTGCCAGCAGTTACTCGAACGGGGGCGAGCAGTACTTC
NA	14	NA	TRBV18	TRBJ1-1	CASSFGGQSTEAFF	TGTGCCAGCTCCTTTGGGGGACAATCCACTGAAGCTTTCTTT
NA	19	TRBD2	TRBV11-2	TRBJ2-7	CASSLTRSHRDYKPHEQYF	TGTGCCAGCAGCTTAACCCGCTCCCACCGGGACTACAAACCCCACGAGCAGTACTTC
once	15	TRBD1	TRBV7-7	TRBJ1-1	CASRPTGGGNTEAFF	TGTGCCAGCAGGCCAACAGGGGGAGGGAACACTGAAGCTTTCTTT
NA	13	NA	TRBV5-1	TRBJ1-2	CASSSDGAYGYTF	TGCGCCAGCAGCTCGGATGGGGCCTATGGCTACACCTTC
NA	16	TRBD1	TRBV2	TRBJ2-7	CASSVAVGTGTYEQYF	TGTGCCAGCAGTGTTGCCGTTGGGACAGGGACCTACGAGCAGTACTTC
NA	13	NA	TRBV5-6	TRBJ2-1	CASSYMGRGEQFF	TGTGCCAGCAGCTATATGGGGCGAGGTGAGCAGTTCTTC
NA	12	NA	TRBV6-1	TRBJ2-1	CASSVPLGTQFF	TGTGCCAGCAGTGTTCCGTTGGGGACACAGTTCTTC
NA	13	TRBD1	TRBV28	TRBJ1-5	CASRDRDNQPQHF	TGTGCCAGCCGGGACAGGGACAATCAGCCCCAGCATTTT
NA	14	NA	TRBV4-2	TRBJ2-3	CASNRERIADTQYF	TGTGCCAGCAACCGGGAGAGGATAGCGGATACGCAGTATTTT
NA	15	NA	TRBV9	TRBJ2-7	CASSPQGLASYEQYF	TGTGCCAGCAGCCCGCAGGGACTCGCGTCCTACGAGCAGTACTTC
NA	16	TRBD2	TRBV28	TRBJ2-5	CASSLGTSGGQETQYF	TGTGCCAGCAGTCTTGGGACTAGCGGGGGCCAAGAGACCCAGTACTTC
few	13	NA	TRBV12-5	TRBJ2-7	CASGPASPYEQYF	TGTGCTAGTGGCCCCGCTAGCCCCTACGAGCAGTACTTC
NA	17	NA	TRBV11-3	TRBJ1-6	CASSFGDTRSYNSPLHF	TGTGCCAGCAGCTTTGGGGACACCCGCTCCTATAATTCACCCCTCCACTTT